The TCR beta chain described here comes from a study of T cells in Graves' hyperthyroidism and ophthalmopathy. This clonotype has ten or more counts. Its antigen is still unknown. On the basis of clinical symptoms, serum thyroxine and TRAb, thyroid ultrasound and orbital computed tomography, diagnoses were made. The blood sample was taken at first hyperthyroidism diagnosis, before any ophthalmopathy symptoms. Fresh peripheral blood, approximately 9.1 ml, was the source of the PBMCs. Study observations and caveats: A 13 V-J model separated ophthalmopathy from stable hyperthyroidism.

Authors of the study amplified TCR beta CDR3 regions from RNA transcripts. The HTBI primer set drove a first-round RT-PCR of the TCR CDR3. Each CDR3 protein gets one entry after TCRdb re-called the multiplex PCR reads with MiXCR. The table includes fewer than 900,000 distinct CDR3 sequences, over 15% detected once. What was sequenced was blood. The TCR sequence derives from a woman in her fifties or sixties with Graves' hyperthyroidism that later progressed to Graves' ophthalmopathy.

CDR3 bases: TGTGCTAGTGGTTTGGACAGCCCCTACGAGCAGTACTTC. As protein: CASGLDSPYEQYF. This chain connects TRBV12-5 to TRBJ2-7; D gene uncertain. The V gene's germline CDR1 is LGHNT and CDR2 FRNRAP. The CDR3 sequence is 13 residues long. The V end was cut by 1 base, the J end by 2 bases, with 6 bases between.